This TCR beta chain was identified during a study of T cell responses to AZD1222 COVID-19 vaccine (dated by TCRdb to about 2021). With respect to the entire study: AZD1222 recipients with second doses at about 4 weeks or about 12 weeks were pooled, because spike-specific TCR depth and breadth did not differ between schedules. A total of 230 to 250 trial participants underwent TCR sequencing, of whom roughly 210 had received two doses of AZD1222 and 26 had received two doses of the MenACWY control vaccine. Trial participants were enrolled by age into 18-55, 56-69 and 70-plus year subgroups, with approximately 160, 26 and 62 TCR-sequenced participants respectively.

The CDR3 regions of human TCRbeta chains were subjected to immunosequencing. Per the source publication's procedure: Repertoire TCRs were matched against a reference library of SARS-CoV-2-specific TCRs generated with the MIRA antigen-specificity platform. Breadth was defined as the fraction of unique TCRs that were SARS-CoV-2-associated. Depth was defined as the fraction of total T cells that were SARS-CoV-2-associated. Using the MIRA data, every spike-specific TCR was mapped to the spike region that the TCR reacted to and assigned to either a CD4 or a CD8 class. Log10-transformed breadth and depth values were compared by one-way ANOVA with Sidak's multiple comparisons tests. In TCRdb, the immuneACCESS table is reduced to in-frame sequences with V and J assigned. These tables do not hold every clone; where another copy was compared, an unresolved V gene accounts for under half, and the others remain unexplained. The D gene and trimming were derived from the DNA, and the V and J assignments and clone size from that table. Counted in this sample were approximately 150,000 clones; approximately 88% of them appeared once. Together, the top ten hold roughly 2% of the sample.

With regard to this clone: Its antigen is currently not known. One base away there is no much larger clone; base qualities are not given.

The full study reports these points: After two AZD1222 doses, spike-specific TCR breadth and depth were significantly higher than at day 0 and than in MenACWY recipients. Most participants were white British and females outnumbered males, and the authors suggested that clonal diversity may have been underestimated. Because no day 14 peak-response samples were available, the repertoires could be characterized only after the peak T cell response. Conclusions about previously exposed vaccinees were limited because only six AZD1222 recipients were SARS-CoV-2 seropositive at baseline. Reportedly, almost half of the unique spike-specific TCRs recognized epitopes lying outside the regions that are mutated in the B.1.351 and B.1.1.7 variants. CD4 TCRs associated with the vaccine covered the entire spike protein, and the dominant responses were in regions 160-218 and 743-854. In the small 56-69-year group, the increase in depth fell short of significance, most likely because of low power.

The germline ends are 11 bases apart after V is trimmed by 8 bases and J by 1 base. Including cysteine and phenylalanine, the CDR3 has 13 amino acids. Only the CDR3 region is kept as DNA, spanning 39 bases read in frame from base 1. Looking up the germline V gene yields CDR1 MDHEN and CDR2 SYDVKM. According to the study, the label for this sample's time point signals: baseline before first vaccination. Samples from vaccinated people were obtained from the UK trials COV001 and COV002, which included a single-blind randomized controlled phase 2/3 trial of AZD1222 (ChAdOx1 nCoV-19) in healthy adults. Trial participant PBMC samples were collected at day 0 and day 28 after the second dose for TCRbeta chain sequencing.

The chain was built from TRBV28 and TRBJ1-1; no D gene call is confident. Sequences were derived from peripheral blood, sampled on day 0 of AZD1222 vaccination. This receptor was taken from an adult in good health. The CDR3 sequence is CASGYDRNTEAFF. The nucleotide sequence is TGTGCCAGCGGGTATGACCGGAACACTGAAGCTTTCTTT.